These 31 T cell receptor beta chains originate from one sample sequenced in a study of T cells expressing NK-cell markers. Reanalyzing the 5' RACE reads, TCRdb keeps one entry per CDR3 protein, without DNA. This table holds 500,000 to 700,000 distinct CDR3 sequences. Sequenced: blood T cells: a sorted CD56 or NKG2C T cell subset, CD4+ or CD8+ T cells, or bulk PBMC T cells (not recorded which). The receptor set was obtained from a man between 18 and 29 years old in good health.

The J gene is TRBJ2-1, the V gene TRBV10-3; TCRdb gives TRBD2 as the D gene, but with no DNA this cannot be confirmed. There are 18 residues in the CDR3. The germline gives CDR1 ENHRY, CDR2 SYGVKD. This CDR3 is CAISESRIRDSEGNEQFF.

The chain's CDR3 is CSARDLGENEKLFF. The rearrangement uses TRBV20-1 and TRBJ1-4. This CDR3 region has 14 residues. The germline V gene encodes CDR1 DFQATT and CDR2 SNEGSKA (reference sequence).

The chain employs TRBV6-1 and TRBJ1-5. CDR3 length: 13 residues. CDR1 is MNHNS, CDR2 SASEGT, per germline. The CDR3 is CASREPYDQPQHF.

The chain links TRBV4-3 to TRBJ2-2; the D call of TRBD2 rests on TCRdb alone, since no DNA is present to check it. The CDR3 is 16 residues long. Germline V gives CDR1 LGHNA, CDR2 YSLEER. The CDR3 spells CASPKLTSGNTGELFF.

The genes are TRBV5-5 and TRBJ2-2. This CDR3 contains 13 residues. CDR1 and CDR2 (germline): SGHKS, YYEKEE (reference sequence). CDR3 protein: CASSPSEVGELFF.

The J gene is TRBJ2-2, the V gene TRBV12-3 or TRBV12-4; with no DNA, the TCRdb D assignment of TRBD1 cannot be verified. This CDR3 contains 15 residues. The CDR3 reads CASSQWAGSTGELFF.

The genes are TRBV11-2 and TRBJ1-1; the TCRdb call, TRBD1, lacks DNA for checking. Germline lookup yields CDR1 SGHAT and CDR2 FQNNGV. The CDR3 runs 15 residues. The CDR3 loop reads CASSERTALNTEAFF.

The rearrangement links TRBV12-3 or TRBV12-4 to TRBJ1-1; TCRdb gives TRBD1 as the D gene, but with no DNA this cannot be confirmed. The CDR3 is 15 amino acids. The CDR3 loop reads CASSPRTVVNTEAFF.

The chain has TRBV18 and TRBJ1-1. CDR3 length: 14 amino acids. Germline loops: CDR1 KGHSH, CDR2 LQKENI. The chain's CDR3 is CASSPRTRDTEAFF.

The chain employs TRBV29-1 and TRBJ1-1. CDR1 and CDR2 from the germline V gene are SQVTM and ANQGSEA. The CDR3 covers 13 residues. This chain's CDR3 is CSVEGRFGTEAFF. Full variable domain (remainder filled in from reference TRBV29-1 and TRBJ1-1): SAVISQKPSRDICQRGTSLTIQCQVDSQVTMMFWYRQQPGQSLTLIATANQGSEATYESGFVIDKFPISRPNLTFSTLTVSNMSPEDSSIYLCSVEGRFGTEAFFGQGTRLTVV.

V usage is TRBV6-5 and J usage is TRBJ2-1; lacking DNA, the TRBD1 call made by TCRdb goes unchecked. Germline-derived CDR1 and CDR2 are MNHEY and SVGAGI. The CDR3 runs to 14 residues. CDR3 loop: CASSSTGTVNEQFF.

The chain has TRBV12-3 or TRBV12-4 and TRBJ2-5; TCRdb's D call, TRBD1, is unchecked because there is no DNA. The CDR3 covers 14 residues. CDR3 loop: CASLYFGGSETQYF.

This chain links TRBV12-3 or TRBV12-4 with TRBJ2-2; TCRdb names TRBD1, which stays unverified in the absence of DNA. This CDR3 has 13 amino acids. CDR3 in amino acids: CASRDRGTGELFF.

The chain carries TRBV20-1 and TRBJ1-1. This CDR3 region has 11 residues. Looked up from germline, CDR1 is DFQATT and CDR2 is SNEGSKA (reference sequence). The CDR3 loop is CSARAPRATFF.

The chain recombines TRBV12-3 or TRBV12-4 with TRBJ2-3; TCRdb reports TRBD1, a call that lacks DNA to check it against. The length of the CDR3 is 15 residues. CDR3 region: CASSFQGQSTDTQYF.

J is TRBJ2-3 and V is TRBV5-1; TCRdb indicates TRBD1, and absent DNA this call remains unverified. Germline V lookup: CDR1 SGHRS, CDR2 YFSETQ. The CDR3 spans 16 residues. CDR3 in amino acids: CASSLGDRRSTDTQYF.

The chain is built from TRBV6-5 and TRBJ2-7. The CDR3 has 14 residues. Germline V gives CDR1 MNHEY, CDR2 SVGAGI. Here the CDR3 reads CASSYIDSPYEQYF.

The CDR3: CASSLAPGTHEQFF. The chain has TRBV7-9 and TRBJ2-1; with no DNA, the TCRdb D assignment of TRBD1 cannot be verified. CDR1 and CDR2 from the germline V gene are SEHNR and FQNEAQ (reference sequence). The CDR3 sequence is 14 residues long.

This rearrangement joins TRBV7-6 to TRBJ2-7; as DNA is missing, the TRBD2 call by TCRdb cannot be tested. This CDR3 comprises 17 residues. The germline gives CDR1 SGHVS, CDR2 FNYEAQ. Here the CDR3 reads CASSLADTSGRPYEQYF.

This chain connects TRBV19 to TRBJ1-2. The CDR3 has 13 residues. CDR1 is LNHDA, CDR2 SQIVND, per germline (reference sequence). CDR3 protein: CASTQRRGYGYTF.

The chain is built from TRBV7-6 and TRBJ2-3; TCRdb lists TRBD2, though no DNA is available to test this call. The germline V gene encodes CDR1 SGHVS and CDR2 FNYEAQ. The CDR3 sequence is 18 residues long. The CDR3 here is CASSQGTSGSASTDTQYF.

The chain joins TRBV27 to TRBJ2-5. This CDR3 is built from 14 residues. CDR1 is MNHEY, CDR2 SMNVEV, per germline (reference sequence). The chain's CDR3 is CASSLSPSGETQYF.

The chain links TRBV28 to TRBJ1-5. The CDR3 covers 15 residues. Germline V lookup: CDR1 MDHEN, CDR2 SYDVKM. CDR3 amino acids: CASSGSRVRGQPQHF.

CDR3 sequence: CASSEIGGTRTDTQYF. The chain couples TRBV25-1 to TRBJ2-3. Looked up from germline, CDR1 is MGHDK and CDR2 is SYGVNS. CDR3 size: 16 residues.

CDR3 loop: CASSLLGEPNEKLFF. The chain joins TRBV7-9 to TRBJ1-4. Looked up from germline, CDR1 is SEHNR and CDR2 is FQNEAQ (reference sequence). The CDR3 sequence is 15 residues long.

The chain has TRBV7-8 and TRBJ2-2. This CDR3 is built from 14 residues. CDR1 is SGHVS and CDR2 is FQNEAQ in the germline V gene. The CDR3 sequence: CASSFDGWTGELFF. Based on the CDR3 plus reference TRBV7-8 and TRBJ2-2, the full variable domain is GAGVSQSPRYKVAKRGQDVALRCDPISGHVSLFWYQQALGQGPEFLTYFQNEAQLDKSGLPSDRFFAERPEGSVSTLKIQRTQQEDSAVYLCASSFDGWTGELFFGEGSRLTVL.

V gene TRBV20-1 combines with J gene TRBJ2-1; the TRBD2 assignment by TCRdb is unverifiable without DNA. The CDR3 is 15 residues long. CDR1 is DFQATT, CDR2 SNEGSKA, per germline (reference sequence). The CDR3 reads CSAREISAGHNEQFF.

The chain carries TRBV14 and TRBJ2-2. There are 13 residues in the CDR3. The V gene's germline CDR1 is SGHDN and CDR2 FVKESK. CDR3 sequence: CASSRYPSGELFF.

This chain uses TRBV12-3 or TRBV12-4 with TRBJ2-7; as DNA is missing, the TRBD2 call by TCRdb cannot be tested. The CDR3 covers 16 residues. CDR3 amino acids: CASSLGLAGANYEQYF.

V gene TRBV20-1 combines with J gene TRBJ2-7; no DNA is available, so the TRBD2 call from TCRdb remains unchecked. Germline values: CDR1 DFQATT, CDR2 SNEGSKA (reference sequence). This CDR3 spans 13 amino acids. The CDR3 spells CSARPTRIYEQYF.

This chain connects TRBV5-6 to TRBJ2-5. This CDR3 is built from 16 residues. Germline V gene data show CDR1 as SGHDT and CDR2 as YYEEEE. The CDR3 here is CASSLAKRRRGETQYF.